This T cell receptor (beta chain) emerged from a study of T cell responses to AZD1222 COVID-19 vaccine. Concerning this clone itself: The antigen remains undetermined. One junction end disagrees with the germline gene, perhaps due to a read error.

Regarding the study as a whole: Across spike, vaccine-associated CD4 TCRs were found, dominant at 160-218 and 743-854.

Germline V gene sequence: CDR1 SGHAT, CDR2 FQNNGV. CDR3 length: 14 amino acids. The protocol was immunoSEQ multiplex PCR, while the TCRdb copy is restricted to in-frame clones and leaves out a portion. This sample has 95,000 to 120,000 clones; 88% occur once, and the top ten carry about 6%. This sequence was found in an adult who received the AZD1222 COVID-19 vaccine. The rearrangement joins TRBV11-2 to TRBJ1-3; no clear D gene. This specimen was peripheral blood, taken 28 days after the second AZD1222 dose. The DNA for the CDR3 is TGTGCCAGCAGCCAATCTGTTTCTGGAAACACCATGTATTTT. Amino acids: CASSQSVSGNTMYF.